One and the same sample provided the 32 T cell receptor beta chains below, sequenced in a study of spatial heterogeneity in lung cancer. Findings and limits, study-wide: Tumor mutation count correlated with how many alpha and beta TCRs expanded intratumorally.

The time point was: sample taken at primary tumor resection. TCRdb fed the 5' RACE reads into MiXCR, producing one record per CDR3 protein. Here the sample spans roughly 11,000 distinct CDR3 sequences, about 12% being singletons. Antigens of these TCRs are unknown. This specimen was lung tumor tissue, taken at surgery. The receptors come from a female donor with early-stage non-small cell lung cancer.

This clonotype was seen ten or more times. The chain has TRBV30 and TRBJ2-7; D unresolved. The CDR3 spans 15 residues. Germline V gives CDR1 GTSNPN, CDR2 SVGIG (reference sequence). Between the trimmed V and J ends, which lost 3 bases and 5 bases, there was a span of 20 bases. The CDR3 DNA follows: TGTGCCTGGAGAGCCGGCGAGCGTCTGTCCGACGAGCAGTACTTC. Amino acid sequence: CAWRAGERLSDEQYF. The variable domain in full, completed from reference TRBV30 and TRBJ2-7, reads SQTIHQWPATLVQPVGSPLSLECTVEGTSNPNLYWYRQAAGRGLQLLFYSVGIGQISSEVPQNLSASRPQDRQFILSSKKLLLSDSGFYLCAWRAGERLSDEQYFGPGTRLTVT.

This clonotype was counted many times. The rearrangement links TRBV5-1 to TRBJ2-2; D unresolved. CDR1 is SGHRS and CDR2 is YFSETQ in the germline V gene. The CDR3 sequence is 13 residues long. CDR3 region: CATGWANTGELFF. CDR3 DNA sequence: TGCGCGACGGGCTGGGCCAACACCGGGGAGCTGTTTTTT.

This clonotype ranks as medium-sized. The V and J genes are TRBV7-2 and TRBJ2-7; possible D gene TRBD2, 5 bases. This CDR3 comprises 14 residues. Trimming took off 1 base at V and 2 bases at J, with 9 bases between the two ends. CDR1 and CDR2 (germline): SGHTA, FQGNSA. CDR3 sequence reads: CASSLGLSAYEQYF. In nucleotides, the CDR3 is TGTGCCAGCAGCTTAGGACTATCAGCCTACGAGCAGTACTTC.

The V gene is TRBV7-2, the J gene TRBJ2-3; D is tentatively TRBD1 or TRBD2 (5 bases each). Germline V gene sequence: CDR1 SGHTA, CDR2 FQGNSA. CDR3 length: 14 residues. V dropped 7 bases and J dropped 6 bases, with 17 bases sitting between them. CDR3 sequence: CASTRPGTVDTQYF. The CDR3 DNA reads as TGTGCCAGCACCCGGCCAGGGACGGTGGATACGCAGTATTTT.

V is TRBV5-4 and J is TRBJ1-6; D is undetermined. V was trimmed by 0 bases and J by 4 bases, leaving 5 bases between them. The germline V gene encodes CDR1 SGHNT and CDR2 YYREEE (reference sequence). The CDR3 is made up of 14 amino acids. CDR3 nucleotide sequence: TGTGCCAGCAGCTTGGGCCTTTATAATTCACCCCTCCACTTT. Its translation: CASSLGLYNSPLHF.

This clonotype has at least ten counts. The gene calls are TRBV7-8 and TRBJ1-5; D possibly corresponds to TRBD1 (5 bases). The germline CDR1 and CDR2 sequences are SGHVS and FQNEAQ. This CDR3 comprises 16 residues. V was cut by 5 bases and J by 5 bases, with 19 bases left in between. As DNA, the CDR3 is TGTGCCAGCAGCCTGACGGACGGGACGACTGATCAGCCCCAGCATTTT. Amino acids: CASSLTDGTTDQPQHF.

The chain links TRBV20-1 to TRBJ2-7, with D possibly being TRBD1 (7 bases). Germline V gives CDR1 DFQATT, CDR2 SNEGSKA (reference sequence). Trimming took off 0 bases at V and 6 bases at J, with 18 bases between the two ends. The CDR3 length is 15 residues. CDR3 loop: CSARDPAGGQLEQYF. In nucleotides, the CDR3 is TGCAGTGCTAGAGATCCGGCAGGGGGGCAACTCGAGCAGTACTTC.

This clonotype is deemed medium-sized. The chain combines TRBV7-2 with TRBJ2-1; no clear D. The CDR3 spans 15 residues. The V gene lost 6 bases and the J gene lost 5 bases, with 17 bases spanning the gap. CDR1 SGHTA and CDR2 FQGNSA come from the germline V gene. CDR3 sequence (DNA): TGTGCCAGCAGTCCGGCGGTAGGAAGACACAATGAGCAGTTCTTC. Translated: CASSPAVGRHNEQFF.

This clonotype is labeled medium-sized (0.01 to 0.1%). The chain has TRBV9 and TRBJ1-4; 8 bases line up with TRBD1. Germline trimming cut 3 bases from V and 2 bases from J; bases unmatched to any gene: 3. CDR3 length: 15 residues. Germline CDR1 and CDR2: SGDLS and YYNGEE. The CDR3 reads CASSARQGTNEKLFF. The DNA of the CDR3 is TGTGCCAGCAGCGCCCGACAGGGGACTAATGAAAAACTGTTTTTT.

This clonotype has at least ten counts. Written as DNA, the CDR3 is TGCGCCAGCAACGTCAGGGGGATTGCTAGCACAGATACGCAGTATTTT. As protein: CASNVRGIASTDTQYF. The chain links TRBV5-1 to TRBJ2-3, with 7 bases that match TRBD1. This CDR3 spans 16 amino acids. V was clipped by 6 bases and J by 0 bases; unmatched bases: 10. CDR1 is SGHRS, CDR2 YFSETQ, per germline.

By sample fraction, this clonotype is medium-sized. The chain recombines TRBV5-5 with TRBJ2-2; possibly TRBD1 or TRBD2 for D (5 bases each). Between the trimmed V and J ends, which lost 5 bases and 1 base, there was a span of 9 bases. The CDR3 loop spans 14 amino acids. In germline, CDR1 is SGHKS, CDR2 YYEKEE (reference sequence). CDR3 in amino acids: CASRMGRNTGELFF. CDR3 coding DNA: TGTGCCAGCAGGATGGGACGGAACACCGGGGAGCTGTTTTTT. The whole variable domain, filled in from reference TRBV5-5 and TRBJ2-2, reads DAGVTQSPTHLIKTRGQQVTLRCSPISGHKSVSWYQQVLGQGPQFIFQYYEKEERGRGNFPDRFSARQFPNYSSELNVNALLLGDSALYLCASRMGRNTGELFFGEGSRLTVL.

A word on this clonotype: A much larger clone is a single base away; this may be a read error. The V gene is TRBV11-2, the J gene TRBJ1-2, with TRBD1 identical over 9 bases. CDR1 and CDR2 from the germline V gene are SGHAT and FQNNGV. This CDR3 is 14 amino acids long. The CDR3 reads CASSTSDRGYGHTF. The CDR3 region has the DNA TGTGCCAGCAGCACCTCCGACAGGGGGTATGGCCACACCTTC.

This clonotype has ten or more counts. The chain employs TRBV2 and TRBJ2-1, with D perhaps TRBD1 or TRBD2 (7 bases each). CDR3 size: 16 residues. Trimming removed 3 bases from V and 4 bases from J, with 16 bases in between. Germline CDR1 reads SNHLY; CDR2 reads FYNNEI. DNA for the CDR3: TGTGCCAGCAGTGAGATAGGGGGCGGGAGTTACAATGAGCAGTTCTTC. Translated: CASSEIGGGSYNEQFF.

This clonotype was seen many times. The rearrangement uses TRBV7-2 and TRBJ2-1, with 8 bases matching TRBD2. The CDR3 has 15 residues. V lost 1 base, J lost 9 bases, and 8 bases stayed unmatched. Germline CDR1 is SGHTA and CDR2 is FQGNSA. The CDR3 DNA reads TGTGCCAGCAGCTTAGATGGGACTAGAACAGGTGAGCAGTTCTTC. Its protein product is CASSLDGTRTGEQFF. Full variable domain (missing parts from reference TRBV7-2 and TRBJ2-1): GAGVSQSPSNKVTEKGKDVELRCDPISGHTALYWYRQSLGQGLEFLIYFQGNSAPDKSGLPSDRFSAERTGGSVSTLTIQRTQQEDSAVYLCASSLDGTRTGEQFFGPGTRLTVL.

V usage is TRBV3-1 and J usage is TRBJ2-5; D remains ambiguous. V was clipped by 5 bases and J by 10 bases, with 23 bases between them. The CDR3 consists of 15 residues. The germline V gene encodes CDR1 LGHDT and CDR2 YNNKEL (reference sequence). Here the CDR3 DNA reads TGTGCCAGCAGCGAAGTGGGCGGCAGCGTCGCGATCCAGTACTTC. It encodes CASSEVGGSVAIQYF.

This clonotype qualifies as medium-sized. The CDR3 DNA is TGCGCCAGCAGTGAGTCGCGACTAGCGGGATTGGAGACCCAGTACTTC. Its protein product is CASSESRLAGLETQYF. V gene TRBV10-2 combines with J gene TRBJ2-5, with 11 bases aligning to TRBD2. Trimming at V came to 0 bases and at J to 5 bases, leaving 5 bases not matched to a gene. There are 16 residues in the CDR3. CDR1 WSHSY and CDR2 SAAADI come from the germline V gene.

This clonotype was seen a handful of times. The chain combines TRBV12-3 or TRBV12-4 with TRBJ2-5, with D unresolved. With 5 bases removed from V and 1 base from J, the gap between germline ends came to 2 bases. The CDR3 length is 11 residues. DNA of the CDR3: TGTGCCAGCAGTATCCAAGAGACCCAGTACTTC. It codes for CASSIQETQYF.

This clonotype was seen at least ten times. The CDR3: CSASPSGNNEQFF. The CDR3, as DNA: TGCAGTGCTAGTCCTAGCGGGAACAATGAGCAGTTCTTC. This sequence joins TRBV20-1 and TRBJ2-1; 9 nucleotides align to TRBD2. The germline V gene encodes CDR1 DFQATT and CDR2 SNEGSKA (reference sequence). The ends lost 3 bases at V and 5 bases at J; junction bases unmatched: 2. The CDR3 length is 13 residues.

As to this clonotype: A read error may explain this, as a much larger clone is one base away. The V gene is TRBV7-9, the J gene TRBJ1-1; D perhaps matches TRBD1 (6 bases). Germline V gene lookup returns CDR1 SEHNR and CDR2 FQNEAQ (reference sequence). There are 13 residues in the CDR3. The CDR3 protein is CASSIRDNTEVFF. CDR3 nucleotide sequence: TGTGCCAGCAGCATCCGGGACAACACTGAAGTTTTCTTT.

This clonotype was detected a few times. The chain combines TRBV12-3 or TRBV12-4 with TRBJ1-2, with 7 bases lining up with TRBD1. This CDR3 region has 14 residues. After removal of 5 bases from V and 7 bases from J, the junction contained 10 bases not matched to a gene. This CDR3 is CASSPGTDASGYTF. CDR3 bases: TGTGCCAGCAGTCCCGGGACAGACGCGAGTGGCTACACCTTC.

In its sample, this clonotype was seen many times. This chain connects TRBV3-1 to TRBJ1-5; D ambiguous. The CDR3 sequence is 14 residues long. The V gene's germline CDR1 is LGHDT and CDR2 YNNKEL (reference sequence). V gave up 6 bases and J gave up 0 bases, with 9 bases separating them. The CDR3 here is CASSLTDSNQPQHF. In nucleotides, the CDR3 is TGTGCCAGCAGTCTTACAGATAGCAATCAGCCCCAGCATTTT.

This clonotype came up many times. The V call is TRBV2, the J call TRBJ2-2, with D perhaps TRBD1 (6 bases). Germline CDR1 is SNHLY and CDR2 is FYNNEI. The CDR3 covers 17 residues. V was trimmed by 4 bases and J by 0 bases, leaving 15 bases between them. CDR3: CASSGTELYANTGELFF. The CDR3 DNA sequence: TGTGCCAGCAGTGGGACAGAATTATACGCGAACACCGGGGAGCTGTTTTTT.

Regarding this clonotype: Mismatch with germline at one junction end may stem from a read error. The V call is TRBV7-9, the J call TRBJ1-2, with a tentative D call TRBD1 (6 bases). CDR3 length equals 14 residues. The germline gives CDR1 SEHNR, CDR2 FQNEAQ (reference sequence). The CDR3 protein is CAGSPAGALYGYTF. The CDR3 DNA follows: TGTGCCGGCAGCCCGGCAGGGGCCCTATATGGCTACACCTTC.

This clonotype is medium-sized within its sample. The chain employs TRBV6-2 or TRBV6-3 and TRBJ2-7, with TRBD2 identical over 12 bases. Germline CDR1 reads MNHEY; CDR2 reads SVGEGT. The CDR3 covers 16 residues. V lost 2 bases to trimming and J lost 3 bases; unmatched junction nucleotides: 5. CDR3 protein: CASSYTRLAGDYEQYF. CDR3 nucleotides: TGTGCCAGCAGTTACACCAGACTAGCGGGGGACTACGAGCAGTACTTC.

This clonotype was observed many times. The genes are TRBV30 and TRBJ1-1; maybe TRBD1 (6 bases). Between the trimmed V and J ends, which lost 3 bases and 5 bases, there was a span of 10 bases. This CDR3 has 12 amino acids. Per germline, CDR1 GTSNPN and CDR2 SVGIG (reference sequence). This CDR3 reads CAWRQTGTEAFF. CDR3 nucleotides: TGTGCCTGGAGGCAGACAGGTACTGAAGCTTTCTTT.

This clonotype was found many times. The V gene is TRBV5-4, the J gene TRBJ1-6; D is uncertain. Germline V gene lookup returns CDR1 SGHNT and CDR2 YYREEE (reference sequence). The CDR3 is made up of 15 amino acids. Trimming cost V 4 bases and J 8 bases, with 16 bases left between them. CDR3 sequence: CASSRQSGPDSPLHF. The CDR3 region has the DNA TGTGCCAGCAGCCGACAATCGGGTCCTGATTCACCCCTCCACTTT.

This chain links TRBV27 with TRBJ1-6; a possible D gene is TRBD1 (6 bases). This CDR3 is 15 amino acids long. The V end was cut by 5 bases, the J end by 6 bases, with 14 bases between. Per germline, CDR1 MNHEY and CDR2 SMNVEV (reference sequence). The CDR3 DNA reads as TGTGCCAGCAGTCTCGGGGACATCTCTAATTCACCCCTCCACTTT. It specifies CASSLGDISNSPLHF.

This clonotype has only a few counts. The chain combines TRBV30 with TRBJ2-5, with TRBD2 matching 9 bases. Germline trimming cut 1 base from V and 3 bases from J; bases unmatched to any gene: 0. The V gene's germline CDR1 is GTSNPN and CDR2 SVGIG (reference sequence). The CDR3 covers 13 residues. In DNA, the CDR3 is TGTGCCTGGAGTGGGACTAGCGAAGAGACCCAGTACTTC. As protein: CAWSGTSEETQYF.

The J gene is TRBJ2-3, the V gene TRBV7-9; unclear D gene. The CDR3 runs 14 residues. Trimming cost V 2 bases and J 1 base, with 7 bases left between them. The germline V gene encodes CDR1 SEHNR and CDR2 FQNEAQ (reference sequence). The CDR3 sequence is CASSLRLGTDTQYF. CDR3 coding DNA: TGTGCCAGCAGCTTAAGACTCGGCACAGATACGCAGTATTTT.

The V gene is TRBV20-1, the J gene TRBJ2-7, with 7 positions matching TRBD2. CDR1 DFQATT and CDR2 SNEGSKA come from the germline V gene (reference sequence). This CDR3 is 13 amino acids long. Trimming took 0 bases from V and 3 from J; bases not matched to a gene: 2. This CDR3 reads CSARDVAGYEQYF. CDR3 DNA sequence: TGCAGTGCTAGAGACGTAGCGGGCTACGAGCAGTACTTC.

To note about this clonotype: This clone may be a read error of a much larger clone one base away. This chain connects TRBV2 to TRBJ2-3, with D unresolved. This CDR3 spans 16 amino acids. Germline CDR1 reads SNHLY; CDR2 reads FYNNEI. CDR3 in amino acids: CASSEAGGVSTDMQYF. The CDR3 nucleotides are TGTGCCAGCAGTGAAGCGGGCGGTGTGAGCACAGATATGCAGTATTTT. Complete variable domain (other parts from reference TRBV2 and TRBJ2-3): EPEVTQTPSHQVTQMGQEVILRCVPISNHLYFYWYRQILGQKVEFLVSFYNNEISEKSEIFDDQFSVERPDGSNFTLKIRSTKLEDSAMYFCASSEAGGVSTDMQYFGPGTRLTVL.

As regards this clonotype: This may stem from a read error, because a much larger clone lies one nucleotide away. V gene TRBV6-2 or TRBV6-3 combines with J gene TRBJ2-1; weak D call: TRBD2 (5 bases). Germline V CDR1 and CDR2: MNHEY, SVGEGT. This CDR3 region has 15 residues. The CDR3 here is CTSSYQAGWYNEQFF. CDR3 DNA sequence: TGTACCAGCAGTTACCAGGCGGGCTGGTACAATGAGCAGTTCTTC.